The T cell receptor beta chain under discussion was sequenced for a study of patients and donors after allogeneic stem cell transplantation. TCRdb redid the calling of the RT-PCR reads with MiXCR, one entry per CDR3 protein. The sample includes roughly 880,000 distinct CDR3 sequences, more than 15% of them seen just once. This clonotype occurred a few times. Trimming took 3 bases from V and 5 from J, leaving 7 bases between them. Germline lookup yields CDR1 SGHVS and CDR2 FNYEAQ. The CDR3 length is 12 residues. The chain combines TRBV7-6 with TRBJ2-5, with D unclear. Sequencing was performed on blood, either unsorted or a sorted T cell fraction (not recorded which). This sequence originates from a human donor who was either an allogeneic HSCT recipient or a stem cell or donor lymphocyte infusion donor (not recorded which). It is not recorded whose cells these are; they may come from a transplant donor. The CDR3 coding sequence is TGTGCCAGCAGCTTCCCCATGGAGACCCAGTACTTC. Translated: CASSFPMETQYF. The full variable domain, completed using reference TRBV7-6 and TRBJ2-5, is GAGVSQSPRYKVTKRGQDVALRCDPISGHVSLYWYRQALGQGPEFLTYFNYEAQQDKSGLPNDRFSAERPEGSISTLTIQRTEQRDSAMYRCASSFPMETQYFGPGTRLLVL.